The 2 T cell receptor beta chains in this list originate from one sample, sequenced in a study of blood T cell repertoires in COVID-19. The protocol was immunoSEQ multiplex PCR, while the TCRdb copy is restricted to in-frame clones and leaves out a portion. The sample lists about 190,000 clones; approximately 88% were seen once. What was sequenced was PBMCs or T cells enriched from blood (not recorded which). Receptor source: a woman in her twenties or thirties who had recovered from COVID-19.

The genes are TRBV6-6 and TRBJ2-2; TRBD2 matches 8 bases. With V trimmed by 6 bases and J by 8 bases, 14 bases remained unmatched. The CDR3 runs to 16 residues. Germline V lookup: CDR1 MNHNY, CDR2 SVGAGI (reference sequence). CDR3 in amino acids: CASSLQRGPEGGELFF. CDR3 nucleotide sequence: TGTGCCAGCAGCCTCCAGCGGGGGCCCGAGGGGGGGGAGCTGTTTTTT.

This clone was observed once. The chain carries TRBV28 and TRBJ1-6; the D gene is possibly TRBD1 (5 bases). The CDR3 is 16 residues long. V gave up 6 bases and J gave up 7 bases, with 19 bases separating them. The germline V gene encodes CDR1 MDHEN and CDR2 SYDVKM. CDR3 DNA sequence: TGTGCCAGCAGACCTCATGGGGCAGGAGGGAATTCACCCCTCCACTTT. It codes for CASRPHGAGGNSPLHF.